The present T cell receptor (beta chain) was sequenced within a study of blood T cell repertoires in COVID-19. In the study overall: Whether acute or convalescent, the COVID-19 samples came from the United States, Italy and Spain. The cDNA or gDNA used as material had been derived from T cells, B-cell-depleted T cells, or PBMCs.

CDR1 LNHDA and CDR2 SQIVND come from the germline V gene (reference sequence). This CDR3 contains 15 residues. The ends lost 6 bases at V and 3 bases at J; junction bases unmatched: 6. Original data processing: Cell counts per sample came from amplifying reference gene primers. Measured with immunoSEQ multiplex PCR; TCRdb has only the in-frame clones, and not every one. The V and J calls and clone size were taken over from that table, and D and trimming were inferred from the DNA. The sample has some 120,000 clones, around three quarters seen once. The sequence was collected from a human donor in a cohort sampled during active COVID-19. The sequencing sample was made of peripheral blood. The V gene is TRBV19, the J gene TRBJ1-4, with 8 bases identical to TRBD1. The CDR3 protein is CASSQGAGSNEKLFF. CDR3 sequence (DNA): TGTGCCAGTAGCCAGGGGGCAGGCTCTAATGAAAAACTGTTTTTT. The full variable domain, rest sourced from reference TRBV19 and TRBJ1-4, is DGGITQSPKYLFRKEGQNVTLSCEQNLNHDAMYWYRQDPGQGLRLIYYSQIVNDFQKGDIAEGYSVSREKKESFPLTVTSAQKNPTAFYLCASSQGAGSNEKLFFGSGTQLSVL.